This TCR beta chain is drawn from a study of molecular identifiers for immune sequencing clone quantification. In the case of this clonotype: Its antigen is as yet unknown.

The authors built bulk TCR libraries by previously described methods with listed TCR primers. A single record per CDR3 protein comes from TCRdb applying MiXCR to the PCR reads. Altogether about 100,000 distinct CDR3 sequences are present, around 33% being singletons, with the ten largest covering around 4%. Every naive CD8 library was made from between about 18,000 and 1,100,000 sorted cells with 10%, 30% or 50% RNA. The V end was cut by 0 bases, the J end by 2 bases, with 5 bases between. This CDR3 is built from 13 residues. Germline lookup yields CDR1 MNHEY and CDR2 SVGAGI. Broader study findings: Whereas clones above 20 RNA copies held under 1% of naive-cell molecules, they held over 98% of effector molecules. Highly expanded clone sizes could end up underestimated if a barcode were shared by identical TCR molecules.

The chain combines TRBV6-5 with TRBJ2-7, with D possibly being TRBD1 or TRBD2 (5 bases each). This TCR was recovered from a human donor in good health. Some libraries in this study had Jurkat cell RNA spiked in. Sequenced: naive CD8+ T cells from blood, with Jurkat cell RNA spiked in. Subset described: FACS-sorted CD8+CD4-CCR7+CD45RA+ naive T cells. The chain's CDR3 is CASSYSGAYEQYF. For the CDR3, the DNA is TGTGCCAGCAGTTACTCGGGGGCCTACGAGCAGTACTTC.